The 16 T cell receptor beta chains listed next were all sequenced from one sample in a study of cytomegalovirus exposure and HLA in healthy donors. PCR used 60 Vbeta primers and 13 Jbeta primers. The method was immunoSEQ multiplex PCR; TCRdb's version includes in-frame clones alone and lacks a portion of them. The data hold approximately 190,000 clones, with roughly 80% observed a single time. Sequences were obtained from PBMCs. These receptor sequences come from a man aged 50 to 59 in good health and CMV-seronegative.

The V call is TRBV27, the J call TRBJ1-6, with D possibly matching TRBD1 (5 bases). Germline V gene lookup returns CDR1 MNHEY and CDR2 SMNVEV (reference sequence). Deletions cut 3 bases from V and 7 bases from J, with 10 bases between. This CDR3 has 14 residues. The CDR3 loop reads CASSFPAGNSPLHF. CDR3 nucleotides: TGTGCCAGCAGTTTTCCAGCAGGGAATTCACCCCTCCACTTT.

The rearrangement joins TRBV2 to TRBJ1-6, with D possibly being TRBD1 (5 bases). Germline-derived CDR1 and CDR2 are SNHLY and FYNNEI. This CDR3 is 13 amino acids long. V lost 6 bases and J 6 bases, leaving 9 bases between the germline ends. The chain's CDR3 is CASRGGGNSPLHF. The CDR3 DNA is TGTGCCAGCAGGGGGGGAGGTAATTCACCCCTCCACTTT.

The chain recombines TRBV7-9 with TRBJ2-1, with a tentative D call TRBD1 (5 bases). The CDR3 has 16 amino acids. The V gene lost 5 bases and the J gene lost 1 base, with 15 bases spanning the gap. CDR1 is SEHNR, CDR2 FQNEAQ, per germline (reference sequence). The CDR3 protein is CASSQEDIGSYNEQFF. CDR3 coding DNA: TGTGCCAGCAGCCAAGAGGACATTGGATCCTACAATGAGCAGTTCTTC.

The chain uses TRBV19 and TRBJ2-4; D is uncertain. CDR1 LNHDA and CDR2 SQIVND come from the germline V gene (reference sequence). The CDR3 consists of 14 residues. Trimming cost V 2 bases and J 0 bases, with 5 bases left between them. CDR3 region: CASSIRGAKNIQYF. For the CDR3, the DNA is TGTGCCAGTAGTATACGAGGAGCCAAAAACATTCAGTACTTC.

A note on this clone: This specimen includes other DNA sequences encoding the same CDR3. This chain joins TRBV6-1 and TRBJ2-7; the match to TRBD1 covers 9 bases. This CDR3 comprises 14 residues. CDR1 and CDR2 from the germline V gene are MNHNS and SASEGT. Losses at the gene ends were 2 bases for V and 4 bases for J; bases not matched to a gene: 3. CDR3 in DNA: TGTGCCAGCAGTGAATTCGGGACAGGGTACGAGCAGTACTTC. Translated: CASSEFGTGYEQYF.

The rearrangement links TRBV5-1 to TRBJ2-1; 11 nucleotides match TRBD2. The V and J ends lost 2 bases and 7 bases, in that order; junction bases with no gene match: 5. Germline V gene sequence: CDR1 SGHRS, CDR2 YFSETQ. This CDR3 is 15 amino acids long. CDR3 loop: CASSFLASGRNEQFF. The CDR3 DNA reads TGCGCCAGCAGCTTTTTGGCTAGCGGGAGGAATGAGCAGTTCTTC.

The rearrangement links TRBV13 to TRBJ2-2, with TRBD2 identical over 12 bases. V was clipped by 5 bases and J by 4 bases; unmatched bases: 8. Germline CDR1 PRHDT, CDR2 FYEKMQ (reference sequence). This CDR3 region has 17 residues. The CDR3 nucleotides read TGTGCCAGCAGCACCAGACTAGCGGGGGCCTCCACCGGGGAGCTGTTTTTT. Residues: CASSTRLAGASTGELFF.

V and J are TRBV7-2 and TRBJ1-2, with D unclear. CDR3 length equals 16 residues. V lost 3 bases and J 3 bases, leaving 17 bases between the germline ends. The germline CDR1 and CDR2 sequences are SGHTA and FQGNSA. In DNA, the CDR3 is TGTGCCAGCAGCTTTGACTCTGGCAGACTACACTATGGCTACACCTTC. This encodes CASSFDSGRLHYGYTF.

In this sample, this clone turned up a few times. The rearrangement joins TRBV19 to TRBJ1-4; D may be TRBD1 (5 bases). The ends were cut back, 11 bases at V and 7 bases at J, with 14 bases in the middle. CDR1 is LNHDA and CDR2 is SQIVND in the germline V gene (reference sequence). The CDR3 loop spans 12 amino acids. CDR3 loop: CAPCQGIEKLFF. CDR3 sequence (DNA): TGTGCCCCATGCCAGGGAATTGAAAAACTGTTTTTT.

The chain carries TRBV7-9 and TRBJ1-2; TRBD1 aligns across 8 bases. Trimming took 2 bases from V and 0 from J; bases not matched to a gene: 5. The CDR3 runs 16 residues. Germline lookup yields CDR1 SEHNR and CDR2 FQNEAQ (reference sequence). CDR3 residues: CASSLPGQESNYGYTF. CDR3 nucleotide sequence: TGTGCCAGCAGCTTACCGGGACAGGAGTCTAACTATGGCTACACCTTC.

The V gene is TRBV27, the J gene TRBJ1-1, with 9 bases identical to TRBD1. The V segment lost 5 bases and the J segment 4 bases; nucleotides outside the gene matches: 8. This CDR3 spans 15 amino acids. CDR1 and CDR2 from the germline V gene are MNHEY and SMNVEV (reference sequence). The CDR3 DNA reads TGTGCCAGCAGTCTCTCCCAGGGACAGGGCACTGAAGCTTTCTTT. This sequence encodes CASSLSQGQGTEAFF.

The V and J genes are TRBV5-6 and TRBJ1-6; D remains ambiguous. Germline values: CDR1 SGHDT, CDR2 YYEEEE. This CDR3 contains 15 residues. Trimming removed 4 bases at V and 10 bases at J, with 18 bases between. CDR3 DNA: TGTGCCAGCAGCCCCGTCCCAATCCCGGGGTCACCCCTCCACTTT. Residues: CASSPVPIPGSPLHF.

This clone has only a few counts. The CDR3 protein is CASSQLFSVRAYGYTF. The CDR3 DNA follows: TGTGCCAGCAGCCAACTGTTCTCGGTGAGGGCCTATGGCTACACCTTC. The chain has TRBV4-2 and TRBJ1-2, with D uncertain. This CDR3 contains 16 residues. Trimming removed 2 bases at V and 4 bases at J, with 17 bases between. Germline V gives CDR1 LGHNA, CDR2 YNFKEQ.

This chain connects TRBV6-1 to TRBJ2-7, with D unclear. Trimming pared 3 bases from V and 2 bases from J, leaving 5 bases between. Germline loops: CDR1 MNHNS, CDR2 SASEGT. The CDR3 sequence is 12 residues long. The CDR3 sequence: CASSDTTYEQYF. Here the CDR3 DNA reads TGTGCCAGCAGTGATACAACCTACGAGCAGTACTTC.

This clone showed up just a few times. The chain has TRBV7-8 and TRBJ2-5, with a weak D call TRBD1 (5 bases). Per germline, CDR1 SGHVS and CDR2 FQNEAQ. The CDR3 is 12 residues long. V gave up 6 bases and J gave up 6 bases, with 11 bases separating them. This chain's CDR3 is CASSSDSQTQYF. CDR3 bases: TGTGCCAGCAGTTCCGACAGCCAGACCCAGTACTTC.

The J gene is TRBJ1-1, the V gene TRBV27; D perhaps matches TRBD1 (5 bases). CDR3 size: 13 residues. Trimming shortened V by 5 bases and J by 5 bases, and 12 bases separated the two germline ends. The germline CDR1 and CDR2 sequences are MNHEY and SMNVEV (reference sequence). The CDR3 bases are TGTGCCAGCAGTCTAGGACGGGGGACTGAAGCTTTCTTT. As protein: CASSLGRGTEAFF.